The 20 T cell receptor beta chains below were found in one sample sequenced in a study of type 1 and type 2 diabetes patients. The PCR template was genomic DNA. The TCR beta CDR3 region was amplified using 30 forward and 13 reverse primers. MiXCR, run by TCRdb on the multiplex PCR reads, gives a single entry per CDR3 protein. Among 250,000 to 300,000 distinct CDR3 sequences listed, roughly 44% were seen once. Sequencing was done on a sample of peripheral blood mononuclear cells (PBMCs). These TCRs come from a young man with type 2 diabetes.

This chain links TRBV19 with TRBJ1-5; D remains ambiguous. The ends were cut back, 7 bases at V and 3 bases at J, with 16 bases in the middle. Germline lookup yields CDR1 LNHDA and CDR2 SQIVND (reference sequence). The CDR3 is 15 amino acids. As DNA, the CDR3 is TGTGCCAGTACCTTAAGGAGGCAGATCAATCAGCCCCAGCATTTT. Its translation: CASTLRRQINQPQHF.

This rearrangement joins TRBV5-1 to TRBJ2-7; a weak D match, TRBD2 (5 bases). This CDR3 spans 13 amino acids. V lost 8 bases and J lost 3, with 15 bases in between. The germline V gene has CDR1 SGHRS and CDR2 YFSETQ. DNA of the CDR3: TGCGCCAGTGGAACCGGGGATTACTACGAGCAGTACTTC. Its translation is CASGTGDYYEQYF.

This clonotype came up a few times. The chain carries TRBV29-1 and TRBJ1-2; D uncertain. CDR1 and CDR2 (germline): SQVTM, ANQGSEA. The CDR3 sequence is 12 residues long. The V end was cut by 4 bases, the J end by 0 bases, with 6 bases between. CDR3 nucleotides: TGCAGCGTTGCCGGAGCTAACTATGGCTACACCTTC. This translates into CSVAGANYGYTF. Full variable domain (rest looked up from reference TRBV29-1 and TRBJ1-2): SAVISQKPSRDICQRGTSLTIQCQVDSQVTMMFWYRQQPGQSLTLIATANQGSEATYESGFVIDKFPISRPNLTFSTLTVSNMSPEDSSIYLCSVAGANYGYTFGSGTRLTVV.

The chain couples TRBV20-1 to TRBJ2-2; no clear D gene. Trimming took off 4 bases at V and 3 bases at J, with 9 bases between the two ends. The CDR3 consists of 13 residues. Germline CDR1 DFQATT, CDR2 SNEGSKA (reference sequence). This CDR3 reads CSATTWDTGELFF. The CDR3 region has the DNA TGCAGTGCTACGACCTGGGACACCGGGGAGCTGTTTTTT.

The chain links TRBV7-2 to TRBJ2-7, with TRBD1 identical over 7 bases. Trimming took 6 bases from V and 1 from J; bases not matched to a gene: 9. The CDR3 contains 15 residues. The germline CDR1 and CDR2 sequences are SGHTA and FQGNSA. The CDR3 protein is CASRSGTDYSYEQYF. Here the CDR3 DNA reads TGTGCCAGCAGGTCGGGGACAGATTATTCCTACGAGCAGTACTTC.

This clonotype was recorded a few times. The chain combines TRBV19 with TRBJ2-6, with D maybe TRBD2 (5 bases). V was clipped by 5 bases and J by 0 bases, with 14 bases between them. The CDR3 contains 17 residues. CDR1 and CDR2 from the germline V gene are LNHDA and SQIVND (reference sequence). The CDR3 DNA sequence: TGTGCCAGTAGTCTTGAAGCGGCGATCTCTGGGGCCAACGTCCTGACTTTC. This sequence encodes CASSLEAAISGANVLTF.

This chain connects TRBV28 to TRBJ2-7; possibly TRBD1 for D (5 bases). Germline V lookup: CDR1 MDHEN, CDR2 SYDVKM. The CDR3 consists of 13 residues. The CDR3 bases are TGTGCTTCCACAGGCCTTTTCGCCCACGAGCAGTACTTC. This sequence encodes CASTGLFAHEQYF.

Here the CDR3 reads CASSFSPRANTEAFF. The CDR3 nucleotides read TGTGCCAGCAGCTTTTCACCCAGGGCGAACACTGAAGCTTTCTTT. The V gene is TRBV7-2, the J gene TRBJ1-1, with a possible D match to TRBD1 (5 bases). Germline V gene sequence: CDR1 SGHTA, CDR2 FQGNSA. CDR3 length: 15 amino acids. Trimming cost V 3 bases and J 1 base, with 12 bases left between them.

V is TRBV12-5 and J is TRBJ2-7, with D maybe TRBD1 (5 bases). Germline V lookup: CDR1 LGHNT, CDR2 FRNRAP. The CDR3 sequence is 13 residues long. V was shortened by 6 bases and J by 3 bases, with 12 bases between the two germline ends. The CDR3 region is CASGPPQGYEQYF. In nucleotides, the CDR3 is TGTGCTAGTGGCCCTCCCCAGGGCTACGAGCAGTACTTC.

The V gene is TRBV9, the J gene TRBJ1-6; D perhaps matches TRBD1 (6 bases). CDR3 length: 14 amino acids. The germline V and J ends were trimmed by 3 bases and 10 bases, with 14 bases remaining between them. Germline V lookup: CDR1 SGDLS, CDR2 YYNGEE. For the CDR3, the DNA is TGTGCCAGCAGCGCCAAGACAGGAGGCTCACCCCTCCACTTT. Amino acid sequence: CASSAKTGGSPLHF.

The rearrangement links TRBV4-1 to TRBJ2-5; 10 bases fit TRBD1. TRBJ2-1 matches the DNA end more closely, so the J call is doubtful. Germline lookup yields CDR1 MGHRA and CDR2 YSYEKL. There are 14 residues in the CDR3. The CDR3 here is CASSPLTGGREQFF. The CDR3 coding sequence is TGCGCCAGCAGCCCCCTGACAGGGGGCCGTGAGCAGTTCTTC.

This clonotype was counted a few times. V is TRBV6-6 and J is TRBJ1-1; possible D gene TRBD1, 6 bases. In germline, CDR1 is MNHNY, CDR2 SVGAGI (reference sequence). V lost 0 bases and J lost 2, with 10 bases in between. There are 15 residues in the CDR3. The CDR3 DNA reads TGTGCCAGCAGTTACTCCGGACAGATCAACACTGAAGCTTTCTTT. This translates into CASSYSGQINTEAFF.

The rearrangement links TRBV30 to TRBJ1-5; tentatively, D is TRBD1 (6 bases). Trimming left V 2 bases short and J 0 bases short, with 8 bases between. Germline V gene data show CDR1 as GTSNPN and CDR2 as SVGIG (reference sequence). This CDR3 has 14 amino acids. CDR3 in DNA: TGTGCCTGGAGTTTAGGGGGTAGCAATCAGCCCCAGCATTTT. Its protein is CAWSLGGSNQPQHF.

This clonotype appeared many times. The chain carries TRBV2 and TRBJ2-2; no definite D call. Germline loops: CDR1 SNHLY, CDR2 FYNNEI. The CDR3 spans 12 residues. The V and J ends lost 7 bases and 7 bases respectively, with 10 bases between them. The CDR3 DNA is TGTGCCAGCAAGAAACCAGACGGGGAGCTGTTTTTT. As protein: CASKKPDGELFF.

The rearrangement uses TRBV4-1 and TRBJ2-7; the D is unclear. This CDR3 is built from 14 residues. Germline V gene sequence: CDR1 MGHRA, CDR2 YSYEKL. V lost 0 bases, J lost 4 bases, and 10 bases lay in between. The DNA for the CDR3 is TGCGCCAGCAGCCAAGATCGGAACCTTTACGAGCAGTACTTC. This gives the protein CASSQDRNLYEQYF.

This chain joins TRBV19 and TRBJ1-1, with D perhaps matching TRBD1 (5 bases). The CDR3 runs 11 residues. Trimming cost V 10 bases and J 3 bases, with 9 bases left between them. Germline-derived CDR1 and CDR2 are LNHDA and SQIVND (reference sequence). The CDR3 DNA is TGTGCCACCACGGGGGACACTGAAGCTTTCTTT. Its protein product is CATTGDTEAFF.

J is TRBJ2-1 and V is TRBV7-8; 12 bases are a match to TRBD1. V was pared by 5 bases and J by 6 bases, with 17 bases of the junction left unmatched. Germline CDR1 and CDR2: SGHVS and FQNEAQ. CDR3 length: 19 residues. This chain's CDR3 is CASSLEGTGGRRMLNEQFF. CDR3 nucleotides: TGTGCCAGCAGCCTAGAAGGGACAGGGGGCCGGAGGATGCTCAATGAGCAGTTCTTC.

The genes are TRBV6-5 and TRBJ1-5; D gene ambiguous. Germline CDR1 is MNHEY and CDR2 is SVGAGI. CDR3 length: 13 residues. Trimming pared 6 bases from V and 7 bases from J, leaving 13 bases between. The CDR3 DNA follows: TGTGCCAGCAGACCGTTGGTAGGACAGCCCCAGCATTTT. Amino acids: CASRPLVGQPQHF.

CDR3 in DNA: TGTGCCAGCAGCCTCACCCGAGCGGAGCAGTACTTC. This encodes CASSLTRAEQYF. The chain carries TRBV3-1 and TRBJ2-7; D is unclear. This CDR3 spans 12 amino acids. Trimming took 4 bases from V and 7 from J, leaving 11 bases between them. CDR1 is LGHDT, CDR2 YNNKEL, per germline (reference sequence).

This chain links TRBV25-1 with TRBJ1-1; 7 bases are a match to TRBD1. This CDR3 is 14 amino acids long. CDR1 is MGHDK and CDR2 is SYGVNS in the germline V gene. After removal of 3 bases from V and 10 bases from J, the junction contained 11 bases not matched to a gene. CDR3 in amino acids: CASSETGVNRGAFF. The CDR3 DNA reads as TGTGCCAGCAGTGAGACTGGTGTTAACAGGGGAGCTTTCTTT.